The next 10 T cell receptor beta chains were all read from a single sample in a study of cytomegalovirus exposure and HLA in healthy donors. In the PCR, 60 Vbeta and 13 Jbeta primers were used. Assay used: immunoSEQ multiplex PCR; TCRdb lists only in-frame clones, some missing. The sample contains about 160,000 clones, roughly 80% of which appear only once. Material: PBMCs. These receptors originate from a woman in her thirties in good health and CMV-seropositive.

The rearrangement joins TRBV11-2 to TRBJ2-1, with unresolved D. The germline V gene has CDR1 SGHAT and CDR2 FQNNGV. Trimming removed 1 base at V and 6 bases at J, with 7 bases between. The CDR3 covers 13 residues. The CDR3 coding sequence is TGTGCCAGCAGCTTAGTGCGTAGCAATGAGCAGTTCTTC. This translates into CASSLVRSNEQFF.

This chain connects TRBV7-2 to TRBJ2-1, with D possibly TRBD2 on 5 matching bases. This CDR3 comprises 16 residues. Germline CDR1 reads SGHTA; CDR2 reads FQGNSA. With 5 bases removed from V and 2 bases from J, the gap between germline ends came to 16 bases. The CDR3 DNA reads as TGTGCCAGCAGCCCCTATGAGCTAGCCCCCTACAATGAGCAGTTCTTC. As protein: CASSPYELAPYNEQFF. Full variable domain (outside the CDR3, taken from reference TRBV7-2 and TRBJ2-1): GAGVSQSPSNKVTEKGKDVELRCDPISGHTALYWYRQSLGQGLEFLIYFQGNSAPDKSGLPSDRFSAERTGGSVSTLTIQRTQQEDSAVYLCASSPYELAPYNEQFFGPGTRLTVL.

J is TRBJ1-5 and V is TRBV7-2; D is unclear. Trimming stripped 5 bases from V and 6 bases from J, with 11 bases between. The CDR3 contains 13 residues. Per the germline V gene, CDR1 is SGHTA and CDR2 is FQGNSA. CDR3 protein: CASSLHPGQPQHF. DNA of the CDR3: TGTGCCAGCAGCCTACACCCAGGTCAGCCCCAGCATTTT.

The V and J genes are TRBV7-3 and TRBJ1-6, with a tentative D call TRBD1 (5 bases). The germline CDR1 and CDR2 sequences are SGHTA and FQGTGA. CDR3 length: 13 amino acids. Between the trimmed V and J ends, which lost 5 bases and 6 bases, there was a span of 8 bases. The DNA of the CDR3 is TGTGCCAGCAGCCCCGACAGTAATTCACCCCTCCACTTT. It encodes CASSPDSNSPLHF.

CDR3 amino acids: CASGQGVNQPQHF. The CDR3 coding sequence is TGTGCCAGCGGACAGGGAGTCAATCAGCCCCAGCATTTT. The chain employs TRBV18 and TRBJ1-5, with 8 bases that match TRBD1. Trimming cost V 8 bases and J 3 bases; bases outside gene matches: 3. This CDR3 comprises 13 residues. Looked up from germline, CDR1 is KGHSH and CDR2 is LQKENI.

This chain joins TRBV5-5 and TRBJ2-3; 8 nucleotides line up with TRBD2. The germline CDR1 and CDR2 sequences are SGHKS and YYEKEE (reference sequence). This CDR3 has 20 residues. Losses at the gene ends were 0 bases for V and 3 bases for J; bases not matched to a gene: 18. The DNA of the CDR3 is TGTGCCAGCAGCTTGGCTACCCCCTACGTTGCGGGGGGATTGACAGATACGCAGTATTTT. Its translation: CASSLATPYVAGGLTDTQYF. The variable domain in full, completed from reference TRBV5-5 and TRBJ2-3, reads DAGVTQSPTHLIKTRGQQVTLRCSPISGHKSVSWYQQVLGQGPQFIFQYYEKEERGRGNFPDRFSARQFPNYSSELNVNALLLGDSALYLCASSLATPYVAGGLTDTQYFGPGTRLTVL.

This sequence joins TRBV13 and TRBJ1-4; D might be TRBD1 (5 bases). V shed 5 bases and J shed 4 bases, with 11 bases lying between them. Germline CDR1 reads PRHDT; CDR2 reads FYEKMQ (reference sequence). The CDR3 totals 14 residues. CDR3 sequence reads: CASSQQGLNEKLFF. In nucleotides, the CDR3 is TGTGCCAGCAGCCAGCAGGGCCTTAATGAAAAACTGTTTTTT.

This clone was observed once. This sequence joins TRBV7-2 and TRBJ1-3; possible D gene TRBD1, 6 bases. From germline, CDR1 is SGHTA and CDR2 FQGNSA. This CDR3 spans 14 amino acids. Trimming cost V 11 bases and J 0 bases, with 14 bases left between them. The CDR3, as DNA: TGTGCCTCGAGGACAGCCGGCTCTGGAAACACCATATATTTT. Amino acids: CASRTAGSGNTIYF.

This chain links TRBV11-2 with TRBJ1-6; D is perhaps TRBD1 (5 bases). The V and J ends lost 4 bases and 10 bases respectively, with 14 bases between them. Germline loops: CDR1 SGHAT, CDR2 FQNNGV. CDR3 length: 14 residues. This CDR3 reads CASSWLTDGSPLHF. The CDR3 region has the DNA TGTGCCAGCAGCTGGCTGACAGATGGGTCACCCCTCCACTTT.

This chain joins TRBV9 and TRBJ1-5, with a tentative D call TRBD1 (6 bases). Deletions cut 0 bases from V and 4 bases from J, with 8 bases between. The germline gives CDR1 SGDLS, CDR2 YYNGEE. This CDR3 has 14 residues. The CDR3 sequence is CASSVAGANQPQHF. The DNA for the CDR3 is TGTGCCAGCAGCGTAGCAGGGGCGAATCAGCCCCAGCATTTT.